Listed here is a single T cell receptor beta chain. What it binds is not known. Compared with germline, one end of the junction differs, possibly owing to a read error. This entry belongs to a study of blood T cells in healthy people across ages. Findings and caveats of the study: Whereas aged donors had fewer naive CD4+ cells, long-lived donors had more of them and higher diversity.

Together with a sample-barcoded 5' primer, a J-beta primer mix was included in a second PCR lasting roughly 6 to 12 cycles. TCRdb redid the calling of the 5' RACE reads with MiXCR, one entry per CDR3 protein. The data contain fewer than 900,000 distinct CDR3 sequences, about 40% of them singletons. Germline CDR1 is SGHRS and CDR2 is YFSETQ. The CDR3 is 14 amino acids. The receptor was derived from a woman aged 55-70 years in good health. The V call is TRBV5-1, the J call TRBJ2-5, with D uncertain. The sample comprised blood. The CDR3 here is CASCFGPGGETQYF. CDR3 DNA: TGCGCCAGCTGCTTCGGACCCGGCGGTGAGACCCAGTACTTC.